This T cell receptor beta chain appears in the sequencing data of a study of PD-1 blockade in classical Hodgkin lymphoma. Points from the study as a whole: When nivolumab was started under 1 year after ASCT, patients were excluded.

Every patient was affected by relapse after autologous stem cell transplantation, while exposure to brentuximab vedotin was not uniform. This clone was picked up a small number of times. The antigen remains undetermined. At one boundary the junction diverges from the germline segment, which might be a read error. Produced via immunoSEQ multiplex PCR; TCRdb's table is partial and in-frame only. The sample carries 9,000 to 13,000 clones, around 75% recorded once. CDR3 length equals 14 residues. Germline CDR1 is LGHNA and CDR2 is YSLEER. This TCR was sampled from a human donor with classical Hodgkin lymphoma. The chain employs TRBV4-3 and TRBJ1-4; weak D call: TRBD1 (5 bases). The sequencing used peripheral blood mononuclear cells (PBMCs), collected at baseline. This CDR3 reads CASSPGPLVGIPRF. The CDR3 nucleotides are TGCGCCAGCAGCCCAGGGCCCCTTGTTGGTATACCCCGTTTT.